Detailed here is one T cell receptor (beta chain). In the original analysis: Amplification with reference gene primers provided the estimates of nucleated cell counts. Profiled with immunoSEQ multiplex PCR; TCRdb holds only in-frame clones, not every one. The V and J calls and clone size come from that table; D and trimming were worked out from the DNA. The sample has around 340,000 clones, approximately 91% seen once. Up to 2 weeks before entering the study, exposed participants had met a COVID-19 case. Germline V gene data show CDR1 as KGHSH and CDR2 as LQKENI. Trimming shortened V by 0 bases and J by 4 bases, and 12 bases separated the two germline ends. CDR3 length: 15 residues. The data are from a study of blood T cell repertoires in COVID-19. Study-wide background: From the United States, Italy and Spain came samples of acute and convalescent COVID-19.

J is TRBJ1-2 and V is TRBV18; D gene uncertain. The receptor was isolated from a woman in her 30s who had been exposed to COVID-19. The sample taken for sequencing was PBMCs or T cells enriched from blood (not recorded which). CDR3 loop: CASSPPEQEAYGYTF. Written as DNA, the CDR3 is TGTGCCAGCTCACCACCGGAGCAGGAGGCCTATGGCTACACCTTC. Based on the CDR3 plus reference TRBV18 and TRBJ1-2, the full variable domain is NAGVMQNPRHLVRRRGQEARLRCSPMKGHSHVYWYRQLPEEGLKFMVYLQKENIIDESGMPKERFSAEFPKEGPSILRIQQVVRGDSAAYFCASSPPEQEAYGYTFGSGTRLTVV.